This TCR beta chain originates from a study of blood T cell repertoires in COVID-19. Background on the study: The United States, Italy and Spain supplied acute and convalescent COVID-19 samples. T cells, B-cell-depleted T cells, or PBMCs provided the cDNA or gDNA that served as material.

This clone showed up just once. Trimming pared 2 bases from V and 7 bases from J, leaving 17 bases between. The CDR3 length is 16 residues. Germline V CDR1 and CDR2: KGHSH, LQKENI. As processed by the authors: Nucleated cell counts were estimated from reference gene primer amplification. Measured with immunoSEQ multiplex PCR; TCRdb has only the in-frame clones, and not every one. Clonal size and the V and J genes are those of that table, whereas D and trimming came from the DNA. Found here are approximately 170,000 clones, approximately 74% of them singletons; the top ten hold about 3%. This sequence originates from an elderly woman with acute or convalescent COVID-19. The sequencing input was peripheral blood. V is TRBV18 and J is TRBJ1-4, with D hard to call. CDR3 sequence reads: CASSPIRGSSIEKLFF. CDR3 in DNA: TGTGCCAGCTCACCAATCCGGGGTTCGTCGATTGAAAAACTGTTTTTT.